This T cell receptor beta chain was captured in a study of blood T cells in healthy people across ages. Notes on the study in general: Naive T cell percentage and TCR beta diversity correlated strongly. Roughly linearly, TCR beta diversity per million T cells fell as age increased.

Alongside a J-beta primer mix, a sample-barcoded 5' primer served in a second PCR lasting about 7 to 11 cycles. TCRdb reprocessed the 5' RACE reads via MiXCR and lists one record per CDR3 protein. The sample holds roughly 790,000 distinct CDR3 sequences; 43% are singletons and the top ten take around a fifth. As to this clonotype: Its antigen is not identified.

The CDR3 runs 13 residues. Per germline, CDR1 DFQATT and CDR2 SNEGSKA (reference sequence). The germline V and J ends were trimmed by 2 bases and 0 bases, with 6 bases remaining between them. The chain couples TRBV20-1 to TRBJ2-3, with a possible D match to TRBD2 (5 bases). The sequencing sample was made of blood. The sequence was obtained from a woman aged 55-75 years in good health. CDR3 nucleotides: TGCAGTGCTAGACCGGGGAGCACAGATACGCAGTATTTT. Its translation is CSARPGSTDTQYF.